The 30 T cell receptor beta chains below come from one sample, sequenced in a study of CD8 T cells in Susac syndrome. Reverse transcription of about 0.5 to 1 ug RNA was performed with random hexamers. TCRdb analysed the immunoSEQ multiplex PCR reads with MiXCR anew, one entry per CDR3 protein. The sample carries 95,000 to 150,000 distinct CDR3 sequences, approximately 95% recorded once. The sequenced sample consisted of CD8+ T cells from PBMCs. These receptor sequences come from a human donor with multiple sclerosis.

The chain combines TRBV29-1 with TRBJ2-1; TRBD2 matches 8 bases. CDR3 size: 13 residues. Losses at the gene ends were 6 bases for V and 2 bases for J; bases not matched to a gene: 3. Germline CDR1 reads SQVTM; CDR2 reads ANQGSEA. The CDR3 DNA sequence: TGCAGCGTGGAGCGGGAGACCTACAATGAGCAGTTCTTC. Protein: CSVERETYNEQFF.

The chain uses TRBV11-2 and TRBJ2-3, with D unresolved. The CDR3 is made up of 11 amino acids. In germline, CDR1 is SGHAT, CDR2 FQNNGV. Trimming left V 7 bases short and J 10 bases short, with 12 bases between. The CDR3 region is CASNGPWPQYF. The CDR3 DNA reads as TGTGCCAGCAACGGGCCCTGGCCGCAGTATTTT.

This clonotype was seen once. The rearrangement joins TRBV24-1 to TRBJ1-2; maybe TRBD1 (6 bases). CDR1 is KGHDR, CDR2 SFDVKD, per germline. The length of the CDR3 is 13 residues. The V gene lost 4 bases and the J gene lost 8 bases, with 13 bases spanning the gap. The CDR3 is CATSDLDRNGYTF. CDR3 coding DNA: TGTGCCACCAGTGACCTGGACAGAAACGGCTACACCTTC.

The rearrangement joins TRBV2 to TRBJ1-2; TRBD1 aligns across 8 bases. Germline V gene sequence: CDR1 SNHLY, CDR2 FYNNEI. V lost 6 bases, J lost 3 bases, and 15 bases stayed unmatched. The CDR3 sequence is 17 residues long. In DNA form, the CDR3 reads TGTGCCAGCAGCGAGACAGGGGCCCTCTACAATCACTATGGCTACACCTTC. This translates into CASSETGALYNHYGYTF.

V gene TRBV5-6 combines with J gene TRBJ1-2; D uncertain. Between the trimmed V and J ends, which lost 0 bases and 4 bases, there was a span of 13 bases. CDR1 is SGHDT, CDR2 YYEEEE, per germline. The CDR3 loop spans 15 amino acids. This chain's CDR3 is CASSLAQPTVYGYTF. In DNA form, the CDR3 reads TGTGCCAGCAGCTTGGCCCAGCCCACTGTCTATGGCTACACCTTC.

CDR3 sequence reads: CASSPRGDTDTQYF. The CDR3 region has the DNA TGCGCCAGCAGCCCCCGGGGGGACACAGATACGCAGTATTTT. The chain combines TRBV4-1 with TRBJ2-3; 7 bases fit TRBD2. Germline CDR1 is MGHRA and CDR2 is YSYEKL. Trimming at V came to 4 bases and at J to 2 bases, leaving 3 bases not matched to a gene. This CDR3 is built from 14 residues.

CDR3 amino acids: CASSLYGTGVSTDTQYF. The CDR3 nucleotides are TGCGCCAGCAGCTTGTACGGGACAGGCGTGAGCACAGATACGCAGTATTTT. The gene calls are TRBV5-1 and TRBJ2-3, with 8 bases matching TRBD1. The CDR3 extends over 17 amino acids. V was clipped by 1 base and J by 0 bases; unmatched bases: 7. In germline, CDR1 is SGHRS, CDR2 YFSETQ.

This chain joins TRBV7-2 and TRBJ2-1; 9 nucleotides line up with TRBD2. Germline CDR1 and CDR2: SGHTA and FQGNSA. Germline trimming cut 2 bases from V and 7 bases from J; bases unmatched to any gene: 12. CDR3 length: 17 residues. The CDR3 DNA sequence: TGTGCCAGCAGCTTACCCCAGGGTAGCGGGAGAGCGAATGAGCAGTTCTTC. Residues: CASSLPQGSGRANEQFF.

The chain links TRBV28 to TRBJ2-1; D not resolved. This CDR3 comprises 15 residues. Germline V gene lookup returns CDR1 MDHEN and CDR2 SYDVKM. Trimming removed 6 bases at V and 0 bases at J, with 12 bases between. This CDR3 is CASREPLSSYNEQFF. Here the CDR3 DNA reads TGTGCCAGCAGGGAACCTCTGAGCTCCTACAATGAGCAGTTCTTC.

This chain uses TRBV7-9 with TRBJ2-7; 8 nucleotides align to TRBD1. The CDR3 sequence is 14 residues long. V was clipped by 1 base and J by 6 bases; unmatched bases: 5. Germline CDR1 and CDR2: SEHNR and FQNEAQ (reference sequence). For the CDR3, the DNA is TGTGCCAGCAGCTTAGACGCAGGGGGCGGCGAGCAGTACTTC. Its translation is CASSLDAGGGEQYF.

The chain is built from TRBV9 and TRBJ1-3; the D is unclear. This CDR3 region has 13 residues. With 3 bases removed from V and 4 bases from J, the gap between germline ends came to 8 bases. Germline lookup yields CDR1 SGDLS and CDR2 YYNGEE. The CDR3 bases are TGTGCCAGCAGCGACTCCAGGGGAAACACCATATATTTT. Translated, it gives CASSDSRGNTIYF.

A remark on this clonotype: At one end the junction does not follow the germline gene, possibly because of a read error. CDR3 residues: CATSRVRYHHPQHF. CDR3 in DNA: TGTGCCACCAGTAGGGTCCGTTACCATCACCCCCAGCATTTT. This chain connects TRBV7-2 to TRBJ1-5, with unresolved D. Germline V gives CDR1 SGHTA, CDR2 FQGNSA. There are 14 residues in the CDR3.

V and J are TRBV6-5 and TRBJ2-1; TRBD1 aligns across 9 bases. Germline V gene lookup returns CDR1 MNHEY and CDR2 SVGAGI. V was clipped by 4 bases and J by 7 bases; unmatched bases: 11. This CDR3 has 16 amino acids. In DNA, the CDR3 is TGTGCCAGCAGTTTAACACCGGGACAGGGAGGGAATGAGCAGTTCTTC. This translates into CASSLTPGQGGNEQFF.

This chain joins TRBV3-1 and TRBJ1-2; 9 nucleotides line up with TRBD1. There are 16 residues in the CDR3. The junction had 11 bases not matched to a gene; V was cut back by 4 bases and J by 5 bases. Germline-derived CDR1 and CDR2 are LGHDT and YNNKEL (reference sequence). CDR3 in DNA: TGTGCCAGCAGCCCCCGGGGGACAGGGACGTGGTATGGCTACACCTTC. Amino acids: CASSPRGTGTWYGYTF.

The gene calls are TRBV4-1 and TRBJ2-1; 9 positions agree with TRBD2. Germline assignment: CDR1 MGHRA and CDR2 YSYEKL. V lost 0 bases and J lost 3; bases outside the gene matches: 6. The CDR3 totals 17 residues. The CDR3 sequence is CASSQDSSSGGYNEQFF. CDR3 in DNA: TGCGCCAGCAGCCAAGATTCTAGTAGCGGGGGCTACAATGAGCAGTTCTTC.

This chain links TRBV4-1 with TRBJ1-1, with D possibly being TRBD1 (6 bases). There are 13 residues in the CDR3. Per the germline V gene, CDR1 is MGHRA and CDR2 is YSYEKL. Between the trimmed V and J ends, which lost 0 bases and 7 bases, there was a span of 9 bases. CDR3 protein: CASSQDEGGEAFF. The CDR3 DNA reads TGCGCCAGCAGCCAAGATGAAGGGGGTGAAGCTTTCTTT.

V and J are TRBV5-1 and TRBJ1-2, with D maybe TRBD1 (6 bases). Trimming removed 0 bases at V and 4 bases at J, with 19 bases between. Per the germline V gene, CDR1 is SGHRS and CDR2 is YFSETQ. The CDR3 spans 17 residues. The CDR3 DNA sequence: TGCGCCAGCAGCTTGGAGAGGGGTCAGGGGAGAGCCTATGGCTACACCTTC. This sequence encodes CASSLERGQGRAYGYTF.

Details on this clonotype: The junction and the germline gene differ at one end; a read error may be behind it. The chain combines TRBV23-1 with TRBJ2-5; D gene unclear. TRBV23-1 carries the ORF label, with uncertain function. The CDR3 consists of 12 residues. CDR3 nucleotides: TGCGCCAGCAGCCAATCGGTGGAGACCCAGTACTTC. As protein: CASSQSVETQYF.

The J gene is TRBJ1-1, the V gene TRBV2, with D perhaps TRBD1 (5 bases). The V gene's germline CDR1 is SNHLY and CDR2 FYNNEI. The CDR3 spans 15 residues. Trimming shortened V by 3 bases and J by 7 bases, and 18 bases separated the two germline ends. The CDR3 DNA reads TGTGCCAGCAGTGAGGTGGGGCGCGGGGGGTATGAAGCTTTCTTT. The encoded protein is CASSEVGRGGYEAFF.

The CDR3 region has the DNA TGTGCCAGCAGCATCTTCCCCCACGAGCAGTACGTC. Translating gives CASSIFPHEQYV. The rearrangement uses TRBV7-9 and TRBJ2-7; D is unclear. Germline CDR1 SEHNR, CDR2 FQNEAQ (reference sequence). This CDR3 has 12 residues. V lost 5 bases, J lost 5 bases, and 10 bases lay in between.

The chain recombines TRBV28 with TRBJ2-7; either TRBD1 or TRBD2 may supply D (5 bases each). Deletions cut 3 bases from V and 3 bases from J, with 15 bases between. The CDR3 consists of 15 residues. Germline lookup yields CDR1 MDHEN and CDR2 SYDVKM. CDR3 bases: TGTGCCAGCAGTTTTTCCTACGGGACCGACTACGAGCAGTACTTC. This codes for CASSFSYGTDYEQYF.

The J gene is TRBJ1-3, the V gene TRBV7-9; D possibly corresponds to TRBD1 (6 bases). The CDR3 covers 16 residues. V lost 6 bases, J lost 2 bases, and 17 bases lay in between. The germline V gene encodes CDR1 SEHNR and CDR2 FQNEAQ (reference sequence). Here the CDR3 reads CASSSDLGAPGNTIYF. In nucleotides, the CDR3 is TGTGCCAGCAGTTCCGACTTGGGGGCGCCTGGAAACACCATATATTTT.

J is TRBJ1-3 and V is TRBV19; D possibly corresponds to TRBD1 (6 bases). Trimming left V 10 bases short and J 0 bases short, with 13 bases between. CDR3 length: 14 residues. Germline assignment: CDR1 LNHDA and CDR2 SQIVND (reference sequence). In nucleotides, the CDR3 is TGTGCCACCTCGACAGGCGCCTCTGGAAACACCATATATTTT. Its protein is CATSTGASGNTIYF.

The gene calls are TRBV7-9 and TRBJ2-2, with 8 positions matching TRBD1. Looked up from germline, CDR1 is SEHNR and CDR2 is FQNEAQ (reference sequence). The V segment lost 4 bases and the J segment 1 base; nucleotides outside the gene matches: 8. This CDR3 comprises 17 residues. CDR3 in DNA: TGTGCCAGCAGCTCTACACCCGGGACAGGGAACACCGGGGAGCTGTTTTTT. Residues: CASSSTPGTGNTGELFF.

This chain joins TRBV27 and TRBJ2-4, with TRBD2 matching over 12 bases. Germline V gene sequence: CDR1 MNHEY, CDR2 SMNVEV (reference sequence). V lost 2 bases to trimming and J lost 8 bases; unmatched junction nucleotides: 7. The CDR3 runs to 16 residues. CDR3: CASSLRLAGGPDIQYF. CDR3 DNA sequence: TGTGCCAGCAGTTTACGGCTAGCGGGGGGGCCTGACATTCAGTACTTC.

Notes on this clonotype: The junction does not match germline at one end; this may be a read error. CDR3 DNA sequence: TGTGCCAGTTCTAGGGCCCTCTCCTCCAATGAGCAGTTCTTC. Protein sequence: CASSRALSSNEQFF. The rearrangement joins TRBV12-3 or TRBV12-4 to TRBJ2-1; no clear D gene. CDR3 length equals 14 residues.

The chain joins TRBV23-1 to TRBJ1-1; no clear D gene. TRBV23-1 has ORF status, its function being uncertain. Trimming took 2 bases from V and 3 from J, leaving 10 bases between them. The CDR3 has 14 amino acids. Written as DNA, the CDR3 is TGCGCCAGCAGTCAACCCCAGGCTTACACTGAAGCTTTCTTT. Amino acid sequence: CASSQPQAYTEAFF.

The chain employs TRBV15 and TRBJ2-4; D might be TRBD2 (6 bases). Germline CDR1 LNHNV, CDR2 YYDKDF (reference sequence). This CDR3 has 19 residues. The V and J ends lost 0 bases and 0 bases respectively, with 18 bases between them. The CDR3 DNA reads TGTGCCACCAGCAGAGATCCCACACCGGGACTCCAAGCCAAAAACATTCAGTACTTC. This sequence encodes CATSRDPTPGLQAKNIQYF. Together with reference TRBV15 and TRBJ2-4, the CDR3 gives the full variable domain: DAMVIQNPRYQVTQFGKPVTLSCSQTLNHNVMYWYQQKSSQAPKLLFHYYDKDFNNEADTPDNFQSRRPNTSFCFLDIRSPGLGDTAMYLCATSRDPTPGLQAKNIQYFGAGTRLSVL.

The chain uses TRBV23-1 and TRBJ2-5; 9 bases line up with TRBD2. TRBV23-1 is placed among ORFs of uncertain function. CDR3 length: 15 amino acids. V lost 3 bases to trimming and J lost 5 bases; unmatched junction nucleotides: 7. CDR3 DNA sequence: TGCGCCAGCAGTCACCTAGCGGGGATAGGCGAGACCCAGTACTTC. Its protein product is CASSHLAGIGETQYF.

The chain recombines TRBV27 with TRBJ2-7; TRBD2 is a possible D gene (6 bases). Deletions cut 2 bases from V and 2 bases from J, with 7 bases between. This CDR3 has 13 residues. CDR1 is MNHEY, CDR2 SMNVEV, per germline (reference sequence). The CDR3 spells CASSLAGPYEQYF. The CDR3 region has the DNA TGTGCCAGCAGTTTAGCGGGGCCCTACGAGCAGTACTTC.